This T cell receptor (beta chain) was found in a study of T cell repertoires in cytomegalovirus infection (dated by TCRdb to between 2018 and 2021). Concerning the study at large: Donor HLA type was relevant to the analysis, as public TCR beta signatures indicated carriage of CMV infection together with the matching HLA type.

Study-wide findings and limitations: The ex vivo response was dominated by HLA-C-restricted CMV-specific TCR beta clonotypes, and the single most frequent clonotype in two of eight donors was supplied by these HLA-C-restricted clonotypes. Cumulative frequency of public TCR beta family members discriminated carriers of CMV infection plus the relevant HLA type in this cohort and an independent approximately 370-donor cohort.

This clonotype was seen a handful of times. There is no known antigen for this receptor. Base quality data are lacking; no much larger clone is found one base away. TCRdb lists the instrument as Illumina HiSeq 1500. The public sequencing data were trimmed at Q25 with fastp and processed into clonotypes with MiXCR by TCRdb, which kept only in-frame beta chains. CDR3 protein sequences are deduplicated, and each keeps its most common genes and DNA. For this sample there are some 300,000 distinct CDR3 sequences; around a sixth appear just once. About 12% of the sample is held by the ten biggest clonotypes. This receptor was identified in a human donor in good health (CMV status not recorded). Some clones in this sample may be carry-over from other donors' samples. Sequenced material: PBMCs.

The CDR3 in this case is CSAGLGQSLGYGYTF. Read as DNA, the sequence is TGCAGTGCTGGGCTAGGACAGTCTCTGGGGTATGGCTACACCTTC. This chain joins TRBV20-1 to TRBJ1-2; the D region possibly corresponds to TRBD1 (6 bases align). Trimming takes 5 bases from V and 5 bases from J, and the germline ends sit 21 bases apart. The CDR3 has 15 amino acids, counting the end cysteine and phenylalanine. Of all the DNA, just the CDR3 is kept, 45 bases in frame from base 1. Via the germline V gene (reference sequence), CDR1 is DFQATT and CDR2 SNEGSKA.